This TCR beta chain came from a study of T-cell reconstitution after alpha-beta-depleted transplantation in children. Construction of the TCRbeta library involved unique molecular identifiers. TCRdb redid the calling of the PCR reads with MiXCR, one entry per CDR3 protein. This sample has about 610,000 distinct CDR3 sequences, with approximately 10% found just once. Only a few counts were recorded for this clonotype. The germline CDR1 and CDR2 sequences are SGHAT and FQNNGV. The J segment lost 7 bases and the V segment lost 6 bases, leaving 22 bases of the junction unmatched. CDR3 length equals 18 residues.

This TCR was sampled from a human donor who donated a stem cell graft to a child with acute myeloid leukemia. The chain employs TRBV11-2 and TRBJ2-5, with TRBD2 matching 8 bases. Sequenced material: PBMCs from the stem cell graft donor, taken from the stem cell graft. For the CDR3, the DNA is TGTGCCAGCAGTCCCCCCAGCCGAGGACTAGCCGACCTGGGGACCCAGTACTTC. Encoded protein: CASSPPSRGLADLGTQYF. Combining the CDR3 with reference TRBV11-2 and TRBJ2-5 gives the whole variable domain EAGVAQSPRYKIIEKRQSVAFWCNPISGHATLYWYQQILGQGPKLLIQFQNNGVVDDSQLPKDRFSAERLKGVDSTLKIQPAKLEDSAVYLCASSPPSRGLADLGTQYFGPGTRLLVL.